This T cell receptor beta chain derives from a study of beta chain features in type 1 diabetes. Of the isolated RNA, all was reverse transcribed, and so the sequenced material was expressed TCRB transcripts. Assay: immunoSEQ multiplex PCR; the TCRdb copy retains only in-frame clones and omits some. This table holds 300,000 to 450,000 clones, roughly an eighth found once. The germline gives CDR1 LNHNV, CDR2 YYDKDF (reference sequence). The length of the CDR3 is 16 residues. V lost 5 bases, J lost 0 bases, and 14 bases lay in between. This clone has a handful of counts. Material: naive CD4+ T cells from blood. The TCR sequence derives from a man younger than 35 in good health. The V and J genes are TRBV15 and TRBJ2-4, with D perhaps TRBD1 (5 bases). This CDR3 reads CATSDQRGSAKNIQYF. The CDR3 region has the DNA TGTGCCACCAGCGACCAAAGGGGCTCAGCCAAAAACATTCAGTACTTC.